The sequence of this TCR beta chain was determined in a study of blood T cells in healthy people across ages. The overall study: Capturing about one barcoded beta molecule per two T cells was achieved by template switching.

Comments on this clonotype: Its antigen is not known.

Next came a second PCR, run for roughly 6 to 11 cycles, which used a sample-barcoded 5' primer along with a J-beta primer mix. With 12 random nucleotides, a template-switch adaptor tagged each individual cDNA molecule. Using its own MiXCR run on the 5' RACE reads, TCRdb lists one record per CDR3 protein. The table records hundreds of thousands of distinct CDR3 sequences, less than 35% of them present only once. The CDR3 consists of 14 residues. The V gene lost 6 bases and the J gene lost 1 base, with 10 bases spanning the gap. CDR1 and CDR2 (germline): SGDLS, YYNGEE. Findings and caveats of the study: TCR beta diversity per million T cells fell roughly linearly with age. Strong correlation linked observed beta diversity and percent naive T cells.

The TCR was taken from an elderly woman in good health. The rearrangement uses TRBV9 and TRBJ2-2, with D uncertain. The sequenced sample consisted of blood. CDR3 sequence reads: CASTLTENTGELFF. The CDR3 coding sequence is TGTGCCAGCACCCTTACAGAGAACACCGGGGAGCTGTTTTTT.